This is a list of T cell receptor beta chains from one sample in a study of T cells in localized non-small cell lung cancer. TCRdb keeps only in-frame clones here, not all; method: immunoSEQ multiplex PCR. Of fewer than 50,000 clones listed, 65% to 90% are singletons. Sequences were derived from PBMCs, sampled before any cancer treatment. The receptors originated from a man aged 35 to 70 with stage II lung adenocarcinoma. Each CDR3 is given with its conserved first and last residue. D genes are given only for firm matches. Not every row has a clone size; where given, it reads once, few, many or a size class.

clone_size	v_call	d_call	j_call	cdr3_aa	cdr3_nt
.	TRBV19	.	TRBJ1-5	CASSTQMNQPQHF	TGTGCCAGTAGTACACAGATGAATCAGCCCCAGCATTTT
.	TRBV19	TRBD2	TRBJ2-1	CASSIGNQRGYNEQFF	TGTGCCAGTAGTATAGGAAACCAGCGGGGCTACAATGAGCAGTTCTTC
.	TRBV7-2	.	TRBJ2-2	CASSLMGVPGELFF	TGTGCCAGCAGCTTAATGGGGGTCCCCGGGGAGCTGTTTTTT
once	TRBV2	.	TRBJ2-7	CASTFTGIDAYEQYF	TGTGCCAGCACTTTCACAGGGATAGACGCCTACGAGCAGTACTTC
.	TRBV5-1	.	TRBJ2-7	CASSLALERSYEQYF	TGCGCCAGCAGCTTGGCATTGGAGCGGAGCTACGAGCAGTACTTC
.	TRBV5-8	TRBD1	TRBJ2-1	CASSPRQGSYNEQFF	TGTGCCAGCAGCCCGCGACAGGGATCCTACAATGAGCAGTTCTTC
.	TRBV11-2	.	TRBJ1-2	CASSSDANYGYTF	TGTGCCAGCAGCTCAGATGCTAACTATGGCTACACCTTC
.	TRBV27	TRBD1	TRBJ2-1	CASSSRDSYNEQFF	TGTGCCAGCAGTTCAAGGGACAGTTACAATGAGCAGTTCTTC
once	TRBV7-8	.	TRBJ1-2	CASSLQRGDRSGYTF	TGTGCCAGCAGCTTACAGAGGGGCGATCGATCTGGCTACACCTTC
.	TRBV9	.	TRBJ1-3	CASSADSLSSGNTIYF	TGTGCCAGCAGCGCGGACAGTCTGAGCTCTGGAAACACCATATATTTT
.	TRBV9	.	TRBJ2-7	CASSVGRTSYEQYF	TGTGCCAGCAGCGTAGGCCGGACCTCCTACGAGCAGTACTTC
.	TRBV7-6	TRBD1	TRBJ1-2	CASSPNRDRAYGYTF	TGTGCCAGCAGCCCGAACCGGGACAGGGCCTATGGCTACACCTTC
.	TRBV14	TRBD1	TRBJ1-2	CASSRDLTGGFGYTF	TGTGCCAGCAGCCGAGACCTGACAGGGGGCTTCGGCTACACCTTC
once	TRBV7-6	.	TRBJ2-1	CASSYGMWGGRNNEQFF	TGTGCCAGCAGCTACGGGATGTGGGGTGGTCGAAATAATGAGCAGTTCTTC
once	TRBV2	TRBD1	TRBJ1-4	CASSLRDRVEKLFF	TGTGCCAGCAGCCTCCGGGACAGGGTTGAAAAACTGTTTTTT
.	TRBV14	.	TRBJ1-3	CASSPLGLSGNTIYF	TGTGCCAGCAGCCCTTTGGGCCTCTCTGGAAACACCATATATTTT
.	TRBV5-8	.	TRBJ2-3	CASSDGGSTDTQYF	TGTGCCAGCAGCGATGGGGGGAGCACAGATACGCAGTATTTT
.	TRBV6-4	TRBD1	TRBJ2-1	CASSPRQGAYNEQFF	TGTGCCAGCAGCCCGAGACAGGGGGCATACAATGAGCAGTTCTTC
.	TRBV30	.	TRBJ1-4	CACGNPNEKLFF	TGTGCTTGCGGTAATCCTAATGAAAAACTGTTTTTT
.	TRBV6-1	.	TRBJ1-5	CASSKGFNQPQHF	TGTGCCAGCAGTAAGGGGTTTAATCAGCCCCAGCATTTT
.	TRBV14	TRBD1	TRBJ2-5	CASSHVRTGARETQYF	TGTGCCAGCAGCCACGTACGGACAGGGGCCCGGGAGACCCAGTACTTC
.	TRBV5-1	.	TRBJ2-7	CASSLNFAYEQYF	TGCGCCAGCAGCTTGAATTTCGCCTACGAGCAGTACTTC
.	TRBV10-3	.	TRBJ2-5	CAISEASAQETQYF	TGTGCCATCAGTGAGGCTAGCGCCCAAGAGACCCAGTACTTC
.	TRBV27	.	TRBJ2-2	CASSWQGFGDTGELFF	TGTGCCAGCAGTTGGCAGGGTTTCGGGGACACCGGGGAGCTGTTTTTT
.	TRBV11-2	TRBD2	TRBJ2-7	CASGPTSGTYEQYF	TGTGCCAGCGGACCGACTAGCGGCACCTACGAGCAGTACTTC
.	TRBV6-1	.	TRBJ1-5	CASSEQGQSQHF	TGTGCCAGCAGTGAACAAGGGCAGTCCCAGCATTTT
.	TRBV6-1	.	TRBJ1-2	CASSQGTTNYGYTF	TGTGCCAGCAGCCAAGGGACGACTAACTATGGCTACACCTTC
.	TRBV14	.	TRBJ2-7	CASSQEAAGAEQYF	TGTGCCAGCAGCCAAGAAGCCGCAGGGGCCGAGCAGTACTTC
.	TRBV19	.	TRBJ1-1	CASSPRGRGEAFF	TGTGCCAGTAGTCCAAGGGGTAGGGGTGAAGCTTTCTTT
.	TRBV6-1	TRBD2	TRBJ2-3	CASSRYGGARDTQYF	TGTGCCAGCAGCCGCTACGGGGGGGCGAGAGATACGCAGTATTTT
.	TRBV7-8	.	TRBJ1-1	CASSLVGINTEAFF	TGTGCCAGCAGCTTGGTAGGGATTAACACTGAAGCTTTCTTT
once	TRBV11-1	.	TRBJ1-4	CASSLGVRTENEKLFF	TGTGCCAGCAGCTTGGGGGTCCGGACAGAAAATGAAAAACTGTTTTTT
.	TRBV7-2	.	TRBJ1-2	CASGPTLWGYGYTF	TGTGCCAGCGGGCCGACGTTATGGGGCTATGGCTACACCTTC
.	TRBV27	.	TRBJ1-1	CASSLYVPPNRSFPYTEAFF	TGTGCCAGCAGTTTATACGTTCCGCCCAATAGAAGCTTTCCTTACACTGAAGCTTTCTTT
.	TRBV9	.	TRBJ2-7	CASSVAGTQSYEQYF	TGTGCCAGCAGCGTAGCGGGAACACAGTCCTACGAGCAGTACTTC
.	TRBV5-6	TRBD2	TRBJ2-5	CASSPERGRTSTYQETQYF	TGTGCCAGCAGCCCGGAGAGGGGCCGGACTAGCACCTATCAAGAGACCCAGTACTTC
.	TRBV28	TRBD1	TRBJ2-5	CASLARTGTKETQYF	TGTGCCAGCCTAGCCCGGACAGGGACGAAAGAGACCCAGTACTTC
.	TRBV27	.	TRBJ1-2	CASSLKPGSNYGYTF	TGTGCCAGCAGTTTAAAACCAGGGAGCAACTATGGCTACACCTTC
.	TRBV5-8	.	TRBJ2-7	CASPWGVNYEQYF	TGTGCCAGCCCGTGGGGAGTCAACTACGAGCAGTACTTC
.	TRBV7-9	.	TRBJ2-7	CASSFWGRGPEEQYF	TGTGCCAGCAGCTTTTGGGGGCGGGGCCCTGAAGAGCAGTACTTC
.	TRBV5-6	.	TRBJ2-3	CASSYTDTQYF	TGTGCCAGCAGCTACACAGATACGCAGTATTTT
once	TRBV4-3	.	TRBJ2-3	CASSQGSEGAQYF	TGCGCCAGCAGCCAAGGTTCTGAGGGGGCGCAGTATTTT
.	TRBV18	.	TRBJ1-1	CASSPNGDINTEAFF	TGTGCCAGCTCACCAAACGGGGACATTAACACTGAAGCTTTCTTT
once	TRBV11-2	TRBD1	TRBJ2-2	CASSLGAGQVSWDGELFF	TGTGCCAGCAGCTTAGGGGCGGGACAGGTTTCCTGGGACGGGGAGCTGTTTTTT
.	TRBV13	.	TRBJ2-2	CASSLRTGELFF	TGTGCCAGCAGCCTTAGGACCGGGGAGCTGTTTTTT
few	TRBV7-9	TRBD1	TRBJ2-5	CASSSQGARETQYF	TGTGCCAGCAGCTCCCAGGGGGCGAGGGAGACCCAGTACTTC
medium-sized	TRBV6-1	.	TRBJ1-5	CASSETGDQPQHF	TGTGCCAGCAGTGAAACGGGCGATCAGCCCCAGCATTTT
.	TRBV29-1	.	TRBJ2-2	CSVRDAGELFF	TGCAGCGTTCGGGATGCCGGGGAGCTGTTTTTT
.	TRBV7-2	.	TRBJ2-3	CASSQASTGDTQYF	TGCGCCAGCAGCCAAGCGTCGACCGGAGATACGCAGTATTTT
once	TRBV2	.	TRBJ1-5	CASTRGGANQPQHF	TGTGCCAGCACCCGGGGAGGGGCAAATCAGCCCCAGCATTTT
.	TRBV25-1	.	TRBJ1-3	CASSEPAGALSGNTIYF	TGTGCCAGCAGTGAACCAGCAGGGGCTCTCTCTGGAAACACCATATATTTT
.	TRBV2	TRBD2	TRBJ2-1	CASSARRGGYNEQFF	TGTGCCAGCAGTGCCCGGCGGGGGGGTTACAATGAGCAGTTCTTC
.	TRBV2	TRBD1	TRBJ1-4	CASSDNRGTNEKLFF	TGTGCCAGCAGTGACAACAGGGGGACTAATGAAAAACTGTTTTTT
few	TRBV19	.	TRBJ2-6	CASSNSVGANVLTF	TGTGCCAGTAGTAACTCCGTTGGGGCCAACGTCCTGACTTTC
.	TRBV10-3	.	TRBJ1-1	CAISNDRNTEAFF	TGTGCCATCAGTAACGACAGGAACACTGAAGCTTTCTTT
.	TRBV5-5	.	TRBJ2-7	CASTLVGRSYEQYF	TGTGCCAGCACCCTAGTAGGCCGCTCCTACGAGCAGTACTTC
.	TRBV15	TRBD1	TRBJ2-3	CATSYNQGVEDTQYF	TGTGCCACCAGCTATAATCAGGGGGTTGAAGATACGCAGTATTTT
.	TRBV5-1	TRBD2	TRBJ2-1	CASSSPGGSEQFF	TGCGCCAGCAGCTCGCCGGGGGGGAGTGAGCAGTTCTTC